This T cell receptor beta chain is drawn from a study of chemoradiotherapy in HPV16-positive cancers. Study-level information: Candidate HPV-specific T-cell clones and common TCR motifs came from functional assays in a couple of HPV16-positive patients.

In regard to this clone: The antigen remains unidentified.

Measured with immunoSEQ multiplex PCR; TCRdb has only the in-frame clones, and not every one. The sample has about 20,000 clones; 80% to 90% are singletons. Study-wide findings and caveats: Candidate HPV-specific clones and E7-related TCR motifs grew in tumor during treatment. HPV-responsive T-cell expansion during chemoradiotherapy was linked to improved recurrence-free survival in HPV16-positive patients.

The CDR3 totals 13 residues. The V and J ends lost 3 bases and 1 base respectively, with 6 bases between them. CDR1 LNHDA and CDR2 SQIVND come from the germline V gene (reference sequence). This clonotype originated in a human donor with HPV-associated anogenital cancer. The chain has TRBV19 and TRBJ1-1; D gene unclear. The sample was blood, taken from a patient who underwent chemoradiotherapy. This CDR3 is CASSIGANTEAFF. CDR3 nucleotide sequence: TGTGCCAGTAGTATCGGCGCGAACACTGAAGCTTTCTTT. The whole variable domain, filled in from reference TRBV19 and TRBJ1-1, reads DGGITQSPKYLFRKEGQNVTLSCEQNLNHDAMYWYRQDPGQGLRLIYYSQIVNDFQKGDIAEGYSVSREKKESFPLTVTSAQKNPTAFYLCASSIGANTEAFFGQGTRLTVV.